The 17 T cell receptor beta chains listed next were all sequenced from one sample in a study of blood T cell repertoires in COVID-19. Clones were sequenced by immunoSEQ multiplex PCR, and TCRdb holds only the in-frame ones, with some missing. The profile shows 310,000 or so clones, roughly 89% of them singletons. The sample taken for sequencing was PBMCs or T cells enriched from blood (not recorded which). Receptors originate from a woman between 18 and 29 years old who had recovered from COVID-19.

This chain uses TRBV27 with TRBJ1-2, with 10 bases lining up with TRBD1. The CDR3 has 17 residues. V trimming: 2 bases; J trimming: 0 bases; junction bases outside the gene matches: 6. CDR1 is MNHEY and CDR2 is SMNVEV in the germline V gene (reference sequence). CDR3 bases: TGTGCCAGCAGTTTACTTGACAGGGGGCGGACTAACTATGGCTACACCTTC. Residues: CASSLLDRGRTNYGYTF.

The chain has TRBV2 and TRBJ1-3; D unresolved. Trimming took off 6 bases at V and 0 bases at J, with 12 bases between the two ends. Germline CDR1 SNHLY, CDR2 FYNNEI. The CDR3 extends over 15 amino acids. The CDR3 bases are TGTGCCAGCAGCGACACGGGGTTCTCTGGAAACACCATATATTTT. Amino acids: CASSDTGFSGNTIYF.

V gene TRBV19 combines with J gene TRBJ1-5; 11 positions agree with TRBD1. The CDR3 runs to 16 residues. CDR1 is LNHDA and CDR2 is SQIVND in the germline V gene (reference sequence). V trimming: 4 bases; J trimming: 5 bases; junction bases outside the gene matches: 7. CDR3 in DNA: TGTGCCAGTAGTACCCGGGACAGGGGGAGCGATCAGCCCCAGCATTTT. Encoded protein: CASSTRDRGSDQPQHF. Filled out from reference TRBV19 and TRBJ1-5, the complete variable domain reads DGGITQSPKYLFRKEGQNVTLSCEQNLNHDAMYWYRQDPGQGLRLIYYSQIVNDFQKGDIAEGYSVSREKKESFPLTVTSAQKNPTAFYLCASSTRDRGSDQPQHFGDGTRLSIL.

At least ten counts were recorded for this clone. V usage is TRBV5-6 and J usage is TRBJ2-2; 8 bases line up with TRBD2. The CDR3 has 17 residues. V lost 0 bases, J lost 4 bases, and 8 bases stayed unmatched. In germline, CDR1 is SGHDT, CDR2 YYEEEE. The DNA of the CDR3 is TGTGCCAGCAGCTTGGGGGTCAGCGGGAGCCGCACCGGGGAGCTGTTTTTT. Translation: CASSLGVSGSRTGELFF.

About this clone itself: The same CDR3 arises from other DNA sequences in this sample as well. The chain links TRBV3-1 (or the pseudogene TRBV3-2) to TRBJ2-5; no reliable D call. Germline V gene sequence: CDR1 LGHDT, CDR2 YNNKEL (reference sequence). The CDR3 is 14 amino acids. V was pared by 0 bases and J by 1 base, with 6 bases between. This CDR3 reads CASSQDRVQETQYF. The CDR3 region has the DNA TGTGCCAGCAGCCAAGATCGGGTCCAAGAGACCCAGTACTTC.

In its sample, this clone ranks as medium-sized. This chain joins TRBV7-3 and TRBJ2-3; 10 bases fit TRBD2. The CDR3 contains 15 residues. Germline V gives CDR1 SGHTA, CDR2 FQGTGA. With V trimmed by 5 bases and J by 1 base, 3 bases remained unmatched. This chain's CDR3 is CASSHLAGGTDTQYF. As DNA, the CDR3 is TGTGCCAGCAGCCACCTAGCGGGGGGCACAGATACGCAGTATTTT.

CDR3 in DNA: TGTGCCAGCAGCCAAATTTGGACAGGGAACTACGAGCAGTACTTC. It translates to CASSQIWTGNYEQYF. The chain employs TRBV3-1 (or the pseudogene TRBV3-2) and TRBJ2-7; the match to TRBD1 covers 8 bases. The length of the CDR3 is 15 residues. With V trimmed by 2 bases and J by 3 bases, 6 bases remained unmatched. Germline-derived CDR1 and CDR2 are LGHDT and YNNKEL (reference sequence).

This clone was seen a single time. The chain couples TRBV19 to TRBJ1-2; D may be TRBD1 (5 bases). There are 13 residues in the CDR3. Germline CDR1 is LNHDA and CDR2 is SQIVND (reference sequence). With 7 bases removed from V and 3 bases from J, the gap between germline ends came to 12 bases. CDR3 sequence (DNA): TGTGCCAGTAACGCAGGGATGTACTATGGCTACACCTTC. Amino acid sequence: CASNAGMYYGYTF.

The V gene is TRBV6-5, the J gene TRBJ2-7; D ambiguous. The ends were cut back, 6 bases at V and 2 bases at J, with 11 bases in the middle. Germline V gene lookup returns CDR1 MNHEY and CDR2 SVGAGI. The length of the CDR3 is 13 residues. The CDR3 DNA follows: TGTGCCAGCAGGACTCTATCAACCTACGAGCAGTACTTC. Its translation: CASRTLSTYEQYF.

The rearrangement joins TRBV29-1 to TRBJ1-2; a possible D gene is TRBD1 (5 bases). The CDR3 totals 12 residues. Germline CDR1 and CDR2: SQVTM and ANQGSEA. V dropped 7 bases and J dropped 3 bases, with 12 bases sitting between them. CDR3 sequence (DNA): TGCAGCGGTAGGACGGGGGACTATGGCTACACCTTC. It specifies CSGRTGDYGYTF. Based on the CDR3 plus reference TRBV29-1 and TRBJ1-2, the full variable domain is SAVISQKPSRDICQRGTSLTIQCQVDSQVTMMFWYRQQPGQSLTLIATANQGSEATYESGFVIDKFPISRPNLTFSTLTVSNMSPEDSSIYLCSGRTGDYGYTFGSGTRLTVV.

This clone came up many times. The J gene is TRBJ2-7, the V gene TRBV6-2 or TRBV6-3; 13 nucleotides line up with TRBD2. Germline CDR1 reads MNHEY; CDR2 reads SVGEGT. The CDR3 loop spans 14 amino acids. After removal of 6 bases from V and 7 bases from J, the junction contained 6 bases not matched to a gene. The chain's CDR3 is CASSPGLAGVEQYF. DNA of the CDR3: TGTGCCAGCAGCCCAGGACTAGCGGGGGTGGAGCAGTACTTC.

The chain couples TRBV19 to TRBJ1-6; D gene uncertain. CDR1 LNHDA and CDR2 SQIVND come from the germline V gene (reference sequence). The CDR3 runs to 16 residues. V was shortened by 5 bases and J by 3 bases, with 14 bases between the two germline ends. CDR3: CASSHLAASYNSPLHF. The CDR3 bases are TGTGCCAGTAGTCACCTGGCGGCCAGCTATAATTCACCCCTCCACTTT.

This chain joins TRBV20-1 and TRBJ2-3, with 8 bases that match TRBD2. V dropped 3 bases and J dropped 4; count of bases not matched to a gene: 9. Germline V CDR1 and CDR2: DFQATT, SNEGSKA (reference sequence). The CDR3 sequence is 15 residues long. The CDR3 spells CSASPGGGPSDTQYF. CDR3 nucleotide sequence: TGCAGTGCTAGTCCCGGGGGGGGGCCATCAGATACGCAGTATTTT.

The CDR3 DNA reads as TGTGCCAGCACCCTAGGAAGGGGGAACACTGAAGCTTTCTTT. Its translation: CASTLGRGNTEAFF. The genes are TRBV5-4 and TRBJ1-1, with TRBD1 as a possible D gene (5 bases). V lost 6 bases and J 1 base, leaving 13 bases between the germline ends. The CDR3 extends over 14 amino acids. Germline V CDR1 and CDR2: SGHNT, YYREEE (reference sequence).

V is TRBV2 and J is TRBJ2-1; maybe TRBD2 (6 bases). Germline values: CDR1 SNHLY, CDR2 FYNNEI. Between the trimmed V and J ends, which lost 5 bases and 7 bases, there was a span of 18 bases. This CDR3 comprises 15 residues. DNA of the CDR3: TGTGCCAGCAGTCATCCTTTCCGGGAGAGGAATGAGCAGTTCTTC. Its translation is CASSHPFRERNEQFF.

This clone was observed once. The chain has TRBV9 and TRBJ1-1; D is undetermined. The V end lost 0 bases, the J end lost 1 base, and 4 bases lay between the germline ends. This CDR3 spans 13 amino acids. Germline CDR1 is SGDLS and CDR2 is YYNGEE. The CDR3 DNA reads TGTGCCAGCAGCGTAGAGCCGAACACTGAAGCTTTCTTT. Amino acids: CASSVEPNTEAFF. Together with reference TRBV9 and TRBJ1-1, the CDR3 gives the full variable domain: DSGVTQTPKHLITATGQRVTLRCSPRSGDLSVYWYQQSLDQGLQFLIQYYNGEERAKGNILERFSAQQFPDLHSELNLSSLELGDSALYFCASSVEPNTEAFFGQGTRLTVV.

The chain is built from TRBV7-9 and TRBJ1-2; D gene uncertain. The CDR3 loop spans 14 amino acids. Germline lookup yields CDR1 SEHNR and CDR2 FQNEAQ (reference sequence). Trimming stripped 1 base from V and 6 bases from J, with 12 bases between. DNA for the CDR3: TGTGCCAGCAGCTTAGAAGGGTCGGGGAATGGCTACACCTTC. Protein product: CASSLEGSGNGYTF.